The 10 T cell receptor beta chains given below trace back to one sample, sequenced in a study of T cell responses to AZD1222 COVID-19 vaccine (TCRdb year 2021). The method behind the library was the immunoSEQ multiplex PCR assay. This is the immuneACCESS table as TCRdb keeps it, with only in-frame sequences that have V and J called. A part of the clones is gone; compared with another copy, unresolved V genes explain less than half, and the rest is unexplained. Here the sample has some 250,000 clones; 90% to 95% occur a single time. Less than 0.6% of the sample is taken by the ten largest. The time point label, as the study defines it: about 28 days (+/-7) after the second vaccine dose. Material: peripheral blood, obtained 28 days after the second AZD1222 dose. The receptor source for this set is an adult who received the AZD1222 COVID-19 vaccine.

In DNA, the CDR3 is TGTGCCAGCAGTTTAAGTTTACAGACGAACACTGAAGCTTTCTTT. Translated, it gives CASSLSLQTNTEAFF. The V gene is TRBV6-2 or TRBV6-3, the J gene TRBJ1-1; D ambiguous. Trimming shortened V by 4 bases and J by 1 base, and 13 bases separated the two germline ends. Germline CDR1 MNHEY, CDR2 SVGEGT. The CDR3 has 15 amino acids.

The chain carries TRBV6-6 and TRBJ2-5, with 8 bases matching TRBD2. Trimming removed 6 bases from V and 7 bases from J; junction bases left unmatched: 10. The germline CDR1 and CDR2 sequences are MNHNY and SVGAGI (reference sequence). The CDR3 extends over 14 amino acids. CDR3: CASRPGLAWGTQYF. The CDR3 DNA reads TGTGCCAGCAGGCCTGGACTAGCATGGGGGACCCAGTACTTC.

The rearrangement joins TRBV7-2 to TRBJ1-2; no firm D call. CDR1 is SGHTA and CDR2 is FQGNSA in the germline V gene. Trimming stripped 5 bases from V and 4 bases from J, with 11 bases between. There are 13 residues in the CDR3. The CDR3 DNA sequence: TGTGCCAGCAGCCCCTCCCCCCTCTATGGCTACACCTTC. Its protein product is CASSPSPLYGYTF.

This clone was observed once. The CDR3 nucleotides read TGTGCCAGCAGCGATTGGACAGATGGGGCCAACGTCCTGACTTTC. Translating gives CASSDWTDGANVLTF. The J gene is TRBJ2-6, the V gene TRBV9, with D possibly being TRBD1 (6 bases). The CDR3 spans 15 residues. The V end was cut by 3 bases, the J end by 3 bases, with 10 bases between. Germline V lookup: CDR1 SGDLS, CDR2 YYNGEE.

The chain carries TRBV7-2 and TRBJ2-1, with D perhaps TRBD2 (6 bases). Germline V lookup: CDR1 SGHTA, CDR2 FQGNSA. This CDR3 is built from 15 residues. Trimming removed 5 bases from V and 3 bases from J, with 14 bases in between. The DNA for the CDR3 is TGTGCCAGCAGCCGTAGCGGACAAAGCTACAATGAGCAGTTCTTC. This codes for CASSRSGQSYNEQFF.

In DNA, the CDR3 is TGTGCCAGCAGTGAACCAGGGAACTATGGCTACACCTTC. This gives the protein CASSEPGNYGYTF. V is TRBV2 and J is TRBJ1-2; D possibly corresponds to TRBD1 (5 bases). V lost 2 bases to trimming and J lost 2 bases, with 6 bases between them. This CDR3 has 13 amino acids. CDR1 and CDR2 (germline): SNHLY, FYNNEI.

V gene TRBV5-5 combines with J gene TRBJ1-2; no clear D. Trimming stripped 0 bases from V and 3 bases from J, with 15 bases between. The CDR3 loop spans 16 amino acids. Germline lookup yields CDR1 SGHKS and CDR2 YYEKEE (reference sequence). This CDR3 is CASSLAMDPGDYGYTF. Here the CDR3 DNA reads TGTGCCAGCAGCTTGGCCATGGACCCCGGGGACTATGGCTACACCTTC. The full variable domain, with the rest looked up from reference TRBV5-5 and TRBJ1-2, is DAGVTQSPTHLIKTRGQQVTLRCSPISGHKSVSWYQQVLGQGPQFIFQYYEKEERGRGNFPDRFSARQFPNYSSELNVNALLLGDSALYLCASSLAMDPGDYGYTFGSGTRLTVV.

The chain recombines TRBV21-1 with TRBJ2-7; TRBD2 is the table's D call and was not checked against the DNA. TRBV21-1 is noted as a pseudogene. The CDR3 has 14 amino acids. CDR3 sequence reads: CASGGAQGGYEQYF. In nucleotides, the CDR3 is TGTGCCAGCGGGGGGGCACAGGGAGGTTACGAGCAGTACTTC.

The rearrangement links TRBV25-1 to TRBJ2-7; TRBD1 might be the D (5 bases). The CDR3 runs 13 residues. V lost 3 bases to trimming and J lost 4 bases, with 10 bases between them. Germline values: CDR1 MGHDK, CDR2 SYGVNS. The CDR3 DNA follows: TGTGCCAGCAGTGATCCTCAGGGTTACGAGCAGTACTTC. Amino acids: CASSDPQGYEQYF.

This clone showed up just once. The chain couples TRBV7-9 to TRBJ1-4; D is unclear. Germline CDR1 SEHNR, CDR2 FQNEAQ (reference sequence). The CDR3 spans 14 residues. Trimming cost V 5 bases and J 0 bases, with 7 bases left between them. As DNA, the CDR3 is TGTGCCAGCAGCCCTCTTGCAACTAATGAAAAACTGTTTTTT. Residues: CASSPLATNEKLFF. Combining the CDR3 with reference TRBV7-9 and TRBJ1-4 gives the whole variable domain DTGVSQNPRHKITKRGQNVTFRCDPISEHNRLYWYRQTLGQGPEFLTYFQNEAQLEKSRLLSDRFSAERPKGSFSTLEIQRTEQGDSAMYLCASSPLATNEKLFFGSGTQLSVL.